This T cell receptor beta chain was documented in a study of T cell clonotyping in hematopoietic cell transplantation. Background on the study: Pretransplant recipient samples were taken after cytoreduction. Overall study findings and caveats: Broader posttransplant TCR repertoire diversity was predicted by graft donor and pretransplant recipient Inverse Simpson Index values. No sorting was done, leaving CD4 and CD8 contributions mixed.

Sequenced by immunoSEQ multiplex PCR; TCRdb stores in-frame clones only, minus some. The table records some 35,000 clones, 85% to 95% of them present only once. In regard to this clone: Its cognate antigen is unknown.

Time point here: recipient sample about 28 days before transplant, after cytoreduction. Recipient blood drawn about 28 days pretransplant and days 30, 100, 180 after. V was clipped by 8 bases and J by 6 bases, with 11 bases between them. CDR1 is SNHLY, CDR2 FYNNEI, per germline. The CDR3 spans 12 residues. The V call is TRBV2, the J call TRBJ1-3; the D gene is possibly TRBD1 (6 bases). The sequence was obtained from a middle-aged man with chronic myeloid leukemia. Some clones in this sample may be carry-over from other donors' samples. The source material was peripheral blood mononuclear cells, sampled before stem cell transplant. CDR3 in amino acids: CASGSGENTIYF. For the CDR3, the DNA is TGTGCCAGCGGATCAGGGGAAAACACCATATATTTT.